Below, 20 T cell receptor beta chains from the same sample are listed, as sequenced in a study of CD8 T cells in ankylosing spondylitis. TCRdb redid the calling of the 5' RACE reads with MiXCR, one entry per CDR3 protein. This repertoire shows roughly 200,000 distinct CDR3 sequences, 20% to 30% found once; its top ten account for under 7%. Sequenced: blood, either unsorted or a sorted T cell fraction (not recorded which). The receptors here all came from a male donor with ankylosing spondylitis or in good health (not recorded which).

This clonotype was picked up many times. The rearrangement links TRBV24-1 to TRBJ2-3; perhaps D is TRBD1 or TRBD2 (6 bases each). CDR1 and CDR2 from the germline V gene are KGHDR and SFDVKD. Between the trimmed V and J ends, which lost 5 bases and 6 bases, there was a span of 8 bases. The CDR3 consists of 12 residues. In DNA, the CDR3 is TGTGCCACCAGTGCGGGGGCTGATACGCAGTATTTT. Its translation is CATSAGADTQYF.

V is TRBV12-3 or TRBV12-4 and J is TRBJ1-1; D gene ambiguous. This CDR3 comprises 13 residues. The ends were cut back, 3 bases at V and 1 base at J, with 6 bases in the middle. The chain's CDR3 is CASSFRRNTEAFF. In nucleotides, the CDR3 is TGTGCCAGCAGTTTTAGGAGGAACACTGAAGCTTTCTTT.

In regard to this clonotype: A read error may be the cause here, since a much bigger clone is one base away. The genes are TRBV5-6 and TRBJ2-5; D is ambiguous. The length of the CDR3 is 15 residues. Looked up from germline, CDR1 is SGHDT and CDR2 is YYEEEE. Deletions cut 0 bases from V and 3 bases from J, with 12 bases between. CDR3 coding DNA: TGTGCCAGCAGCTTGGTACTTGCCCTAAAAGAGACCCAGTACTTC. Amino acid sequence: CASSLVLALKETQYF.

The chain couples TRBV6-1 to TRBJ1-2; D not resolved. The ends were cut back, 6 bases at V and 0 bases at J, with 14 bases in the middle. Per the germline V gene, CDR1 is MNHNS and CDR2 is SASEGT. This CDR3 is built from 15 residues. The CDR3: CASRESDVANYGYTF. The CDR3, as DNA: TGTGCCAGCAGGGAATCGGATGTGGCTAACTATGGCTACACCTTC.

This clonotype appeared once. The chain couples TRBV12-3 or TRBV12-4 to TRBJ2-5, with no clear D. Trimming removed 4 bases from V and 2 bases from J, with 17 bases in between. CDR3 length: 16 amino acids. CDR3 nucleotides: TGTGCCAGCAGTTCCCCCCGGAGCCTACTACAAGAGACCCAGTACTTC. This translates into CASSSPRSLLQETQYF.

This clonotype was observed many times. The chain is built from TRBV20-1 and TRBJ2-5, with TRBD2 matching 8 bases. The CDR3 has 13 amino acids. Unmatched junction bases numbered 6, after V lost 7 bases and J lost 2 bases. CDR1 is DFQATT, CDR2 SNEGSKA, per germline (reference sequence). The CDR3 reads CSVGSGIQETQYF. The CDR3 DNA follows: TGCAGTGTGGGTAGCGGGATTCAAGAGACCCAGTACTTC.

This chain's CDR3 is CAISEGHLTYEQYF. The CDR3 region has the DNA TGTGCCATCAGTGAGGGACATCTAACCTACGAGCAGTACTTC. The rearrangement joins TRBV10-3 to TRBJ2-7, with D perhaps TRBD1 (5 bases). The V gene's germline CDR1 is ENHRY and CDR2 SYGVKD. The CDR3 has 14 residues. V was trimmed by 2 bases and J by 2 bases, leaving 10 bases between them.

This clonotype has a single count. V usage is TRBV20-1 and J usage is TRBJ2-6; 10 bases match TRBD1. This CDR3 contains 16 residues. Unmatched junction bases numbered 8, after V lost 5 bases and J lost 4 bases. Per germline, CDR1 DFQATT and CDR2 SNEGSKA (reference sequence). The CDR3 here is CSASDRGLPGANVLTF. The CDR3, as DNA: TGCAGTGCTTCCGACAGGGGGCTGCCCGGGGCCAACGTCCTGACTTTC.

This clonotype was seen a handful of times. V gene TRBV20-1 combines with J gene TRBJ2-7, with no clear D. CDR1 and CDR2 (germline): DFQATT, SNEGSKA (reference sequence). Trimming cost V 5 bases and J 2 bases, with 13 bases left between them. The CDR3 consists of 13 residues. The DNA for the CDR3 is TGCAGTGCTCTCGGTGGTGGGGCCTACGAGCAGTACTTC. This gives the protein CSALGGGAYEQYF.

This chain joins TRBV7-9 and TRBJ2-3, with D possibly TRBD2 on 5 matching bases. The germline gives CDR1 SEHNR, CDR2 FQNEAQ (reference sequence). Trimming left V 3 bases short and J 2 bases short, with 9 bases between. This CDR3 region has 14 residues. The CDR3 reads CASSFSSDTDTQYF. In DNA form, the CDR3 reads TGTGCCAGCAGCTTTAGTAGCGACACAGATACGCAGTATTTT.

The CDR3 sequence: CASSRGGPGANVLTF. CDR3 coding DNA: TGTGCCAGCAGCCGCGGGGGGCCTGGGGCCAACGTCCTGACTTTC. The chain joins TRBV7-2 to TRBJ2-6; 8 bases match TRBD2. This CDR3 is built from 15 residues. From germline, CDR1 is SGHTA and CDR2 FQGNSA. Losses at the gene ends were 5 bases for V and 2 bases for J; bases not matched to a gene: 2.

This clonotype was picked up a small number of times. The CDR3 coding sequence is TGTGCCACCAAACCTCTTGGGAGGGATTCACCCCTCCACTTT. Translating gives CATKPLGRDSPLHF. The chain combines TRBV6-1 with TRBJ1-6; D unresolved. Germline V gives CDR1 MNHNS, CDR2 SASEGT. The CDR3 is 14 residues long. Deletions cut 10 bases from V and 8 bases from J, with 18 bases between.

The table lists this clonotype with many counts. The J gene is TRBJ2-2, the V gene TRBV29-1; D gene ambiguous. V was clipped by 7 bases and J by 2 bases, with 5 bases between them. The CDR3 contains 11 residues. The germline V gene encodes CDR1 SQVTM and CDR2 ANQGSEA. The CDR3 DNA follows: TGCAGCGGCGAAAACACCGGGGAGCTGTTTTTT. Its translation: CSGENTGELFF.

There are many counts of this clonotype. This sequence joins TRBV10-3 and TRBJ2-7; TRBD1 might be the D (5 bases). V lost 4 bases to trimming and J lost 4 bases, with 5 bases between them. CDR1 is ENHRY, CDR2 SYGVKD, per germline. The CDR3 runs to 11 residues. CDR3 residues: CAISAGYEQYF. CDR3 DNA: TGTGCCATCAGTGCAGGGTACGAGCAGTACTTC.

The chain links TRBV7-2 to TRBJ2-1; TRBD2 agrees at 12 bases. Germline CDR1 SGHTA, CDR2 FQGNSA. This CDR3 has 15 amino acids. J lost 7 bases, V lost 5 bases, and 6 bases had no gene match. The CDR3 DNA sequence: TGTGCCAGCAGCCCCACTAGCGGGAGGTCGAATGAGCAGTTCTTC. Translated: CASSPTSGRSNEQFF.

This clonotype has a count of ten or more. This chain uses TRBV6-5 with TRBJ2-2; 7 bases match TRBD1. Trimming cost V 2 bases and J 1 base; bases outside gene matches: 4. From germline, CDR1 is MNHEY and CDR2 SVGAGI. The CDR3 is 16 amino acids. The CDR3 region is CASSYPRTGNTGELFF. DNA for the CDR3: TGTGCCAGCAGTTACCCCCGGACAGGGAACACCGGGGAGCTGTTTTTT.

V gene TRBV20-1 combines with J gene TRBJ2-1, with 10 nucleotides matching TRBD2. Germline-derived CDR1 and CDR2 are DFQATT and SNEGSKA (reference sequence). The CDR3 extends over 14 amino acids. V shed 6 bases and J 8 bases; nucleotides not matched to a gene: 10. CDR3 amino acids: CSALTSGRADEQFF. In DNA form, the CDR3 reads TGCAGTGCCCTAACCAGCGGGAGGGCCGATGAGCAGTTCTTC.

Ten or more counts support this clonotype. Written as DNA, the CDR3 is TGTGCCAGTCTCAGGAGCGGCAGCTCCTATAATTCACCCCTCCACTTT. The encoded protein is CASLRSGSSYNSPLHF. The V and J genes are TRBV28 and TRBJ1-6; D not resolved. This CDR3 is 16 amino acids long. Germline V lookup: CDR1 MDHEN, CDR2 SYDVKM. V was pared by 9 bases and J by 0 bases, with 15 bases between.

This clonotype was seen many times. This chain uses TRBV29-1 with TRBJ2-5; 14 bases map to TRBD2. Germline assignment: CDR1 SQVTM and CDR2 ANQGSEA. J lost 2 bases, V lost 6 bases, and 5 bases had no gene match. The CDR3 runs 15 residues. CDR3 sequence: CSVSTSGRGQETQYF. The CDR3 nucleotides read TGCAGCGTGTCGACTAGCGGGAGGGGGCAAGAGACCCAGTACTTC.

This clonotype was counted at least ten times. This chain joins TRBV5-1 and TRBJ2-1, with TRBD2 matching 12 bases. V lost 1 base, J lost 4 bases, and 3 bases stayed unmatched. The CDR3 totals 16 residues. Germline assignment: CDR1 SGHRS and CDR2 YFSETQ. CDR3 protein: CASSLTTSGGYNEQFF. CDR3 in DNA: TGCGCCAGCAGCTTGACGACTAGCGGGGGTTACAATGAGCAGTTCTTC.